These 3 T cell receptor beta chains originate from one sample sequenced in a study of brain metastases from non-small cell lung cancer. Clones were read by immunoSEQ multiplex PCR, and TCRdb kept only the in-frame ones, dropping some. Here the sample spans some 4,300 clones, about 80% being singletons. Specimen: primary lung tumor tissue. Receptors originate from a donor at least 40 years old with non-small cell lung cancer.

This clone was counted between two and nine times. The rearrangement joins TRBV6-5 to TRBJ1-2, with 7 bases fitting TRBD1. Per germline, CDR1 MNHEY and CDR2 SVGAGI. Trimming at V came to 4 bases and at J to 6 bases, leaving 8 bases not matched to a gene. This CDR3 comprises 14 residues. CDR3 nucleotides: TGTGCCAGCAGTTCTAAGGGACAGTTGGATGGCTACACCTTC. This gives the protein CASSSKGQLDGYTF.

V is TRBV2 and J is TRBJ2-1; tentative D call: TRBD2 (6 bases). There are 15 residues in the CDR3. Germline CDR1 is SNHLY and CDR2 is FYNNEI. V dropped 6 bases and J dropped 6 bases, with 18 bases sitting between them. CDR3 sequence (DNA): TGTGCCAGCAGATCGGAGGCTAGCGTAGCCAATGAGCAGTTCTTC. Translating gives CASRSEASVANEQFF.

V is TRBV7-2 and J is TRBJ2-5; weak D call: TRBD1 (6 bases). Germline CDR1 reads SGHTA; CDR2 reads FQGNSA. V was shortened by 5 bases and J by 2 bases, with 12 bases between the two germline ends. The CDR3 is 14 residues long. CDR3 nucleotides: TGTGCCAGCAGCCACGACAGGAGACAAGAGACCCAGTACTTC. Protein: CASSHDRRQETQYF.